This T cell receptor (beta chain) was documented in a study of blood T cells in healthy people across ages (dated by TCRdb to the mid-2010s). Describing the broader study: In model experiments, template switching captured about one uniquely barcoded TCR beta cDNA molecule for every two T cells. The study measured age-related changes in TCR beta repertoire diversity using deep sequencing normalized with unique cDNA molecular identifiers. Four age groups were formed from the donors: young (average approximately 15 years), middle-aged (approximately 40), aged (roughly 58) and long-lived (more than 75). To avoid experimental bias, donors of different ages were randomly spread across the sequencing lanes. For two donors (one aged 18 to 30 and one aged 80 or older), the study analyzed two additional independent replicas of 1 million unique cDNA reads from the same blood draw. Points the paper makes about the study in general: The long-lived group showed more naive CD4+ T cells, fewer expanded clones and increased TCR diversity than the aged group, suggesting age selection. Observed TCR beta diversity per million T cells fell roughly linearly with age, and a significant reduction was already apparent by age about 38. Because the CMV infection status of the donors was unknown, age-related changes in expanded clonotypes may potentially have been confounded. Bulk unsorted PBMC profiling prevented conclusive comparison of naive and antigen-experienced compartments. Observed TCR beta diversity correlated strongly with the percentage of naive T cells measured by flow cytometry. Estimates of total diversity from one million sequenced T cells were regarded as lower bounds and underestimates.

The donors were around 39 Caucasian individuals from Russia, aged roughly 6 to 100 years, who were systemically healthy. Each donor gave about 9.7 milliliters of peripheral blood, drawn into EDTA-treated Vacutainer tubes. Ficoll-Paque density-gradient centrifugation was used to isolate PBMCs, with at least 7 million obtained per sample. Trizol reagent was used to extract total RNA from the PBMCs, yielding at least 6 micrograms per sample. Naive CD45RAhigh/CD27high T cell percentages were measured by flow cytometry on a PBMC aliquot from every donor. This clonotype was seen repeatedly, ten times or more. The antigen it binds to is not known. No qualities accompany the bases; no much larger clone lies one base away. Libraries were constructed by 5' RACE. Sequencing was performed on an Illumina HiSeq 2500. A second PCR of about 6 to 11 cycles was run with a J-beta primer mix and a sample-barcoded 5' primer. A unique molecular identifier was introduced onto each TCR beta cDNA molecule by a template-switch 5' adaptor carrying 12 random nucleotides. Each sample yielded at least 2.5 million CDR3-containing paired-end reads. All of the RNA was converted into first-strand cDNA using the Mint cDNA synthesis kit, with a TRBC-specific oligonucleotide serving as the primer. After uracil-DNA glycosylase treatment, a first 18-cycle PCR used universal primers M1SS and BC2_uni_R on all cDNA. The source study handled its data this way. Each sample was normalized by randomly selecting 1 million high-quality reads, each carrying a distinct molecular identifier. Reads sharing molecular identifiers were discarded rather than binned into consensus sequences. MiTCR, run with a Q25 quality threshold and the strictest error-elimination algorithm, handled CDR3 identification, clonotype clustering and error correction. A nonparametric unseen species model using Euler transformation provided a lower-bound estimate of total TCR beta diversity. TCRdb passed the public sequencing reads through fastp at Q25 and MiXCR, retaining productive beta sequences. Merged by CDR3 protein, the rows form single entries marked with the most common genes and DNA. Here the V and J calls rest on TCRdb's processing, not on the authors' analysis. This sample is represented by under 2 million distinct CDR3 sequences; 30% to 40% of them were singletons. About 11% of the sample lies in the top ten.

V is pared back by 4 bases and J by 6 bases, with 10 bases lying between the germline termini. Its CDR3 holds 12 amino acids, cysteine through phenylalanine. This entry keeps only the CDR3 DNA: 36 bases, framed from base 1. From a lookup of the germline V gene, CDR1 and CDR2 are SQVTM and ANQGSEA. The chain employs TRBV29-1 and TRBJ2-1; the D segment could be TRBD1, given 6 matching bases. The sequenced material came from blood. This sequence was found in a woman younger than 45 in good health. The DNA sequence is as follows: TGCAGCGTTGGACAGGTTGGCAATGAGCAGTTCTTC. It codes for CSVGQVGNEQFF.